This is a list of T cell receptor beta chains from one sample in a study of identical twins. TCRdb reprocessed the 5' RACE reads with MiXCR, giving one entry per CDR3 protein. The sample records 250,000 or so distinct CDR3 sequences, 7.5% being singletons. These same data were also listed under a study on yellow fever vaccine responses in identical twins.

The sample consisted of CD8+ T cells sorted from blood. The receptor source for this set is a woman aged 18-30 years in good health. The CDR3 runs from the conserved cysteine through the conserved F or W. Fields, in order: V gene, D gene, clone size, J gene, CDR3 protein, CDR3 DNA. D genes are given only for firm matches. Clone size appears in some rows only: once, few, many, or a class for an expanded clone.

V gene: TRBV3-1
D gene: .
clone size: few
J gene: TRBJ2-1
CDR3 protein: CASSQDNRLANYNEQFF
CDR3 DNA: TGTGCCAGCAGCCAAGACAACCGTCTAGCTAATTACAATGAGCAGTTCTTC

V gene: TRBV28
D gene: .
clone size: .
J gene: TRBJ1-1
CDR3 protein: CASSLSGKNTEAFF
CDR3 DNA: TGTGCCAGCAGTTTATCCGGAAAGAACACTGAAGCTTTCTTT

V gene: TRBV21-1
D gene: .
clone size: few
J gene: TRBJ2-1
CDR3 protein: CARLKGQSSYNEQFF
CDR3 DNA: TGTGCCAGATTAAAAGGGCAGAGCTCCTACAATGAGCAGTTCTTC

V gene: TRBV4-1
D gene: .
clone size: .
J gene: TRBJ2-7
CDR3 protein: CASSERGAGYEQYF
CDR3 DNA: TGCGCCAGCAGCGAACGGGGGGCCGGTTACGAGCAGTACTTC

V gene: TRBV7-6
D gene: TRBD1
clone size: many
J gene: TRBJ2-1
CDR3 protein: CASSSDRGHGNEQFF
CDR3 DNA: TGTGCCAGCAGCTCCGACAGGGGGCACGGAAATGAGCAGTTCTTC

V gene: TRBV7-9
D gene: TRBD1
clone size: many
J gene: TRBJ2-1
CDR3 protein: CASSRPVWTGPYNEQFF
CDR3 DNA: TGTGCCAGCAGCCGACCCGTTTGGACAGGCCCTTACAATGAGCAGTTCTTC

V gene: TRBV9
D gene: .
clone size: many
J gene: TRBJ2-7
CDR3 protein: CASSVGGSTYEQYF
CDR3 DNA: TGTGCCAGCAGCGTAGGTGGGAGTACCTACGAGCAGTACTTC

V gene: TRBV7-9
D gene: .
clone size: many
J gene: TRBJ2-1
CDR3 protein: CASNPSGLGVYNEQFF
CDR3 DNA: TGTGCCAGCAATCCTTCAGGGTTGGGCGTGTACAATGAGCAGTTCTTC

V gene: TRBV6-5
D gene: .
clone size: .
J gene: TRBJ1-1
CDR3 protein: CASSYLLGSSTEAFF
CDR3 DNA: TGTGCCAGCAGTTACCTCTTGGGGTCCAGCACTGAAGCTTTCTTT

V gene: TRBV20-1
D gene: .
clone size: many
J gene: TRBJ2-1
CDR3 protein: CSANGHESSYNEQFF
CDR3 DNA: TGCAGTGCTAACGGGCACGAGAGCTCCTACAATGAGCAGTTCTTC

V gene: TRBV12-3/TRBV12-4
D gene: .
clone size: many
J gene: TRBJ2-1
CDR3 protein: CASSPKFEQFF
CDR3 DNA: TGTGCCAGCAGTCCCAAGTTTGAGCAGTTCTTC

V gene: TRBV9
D gene: TRBD2
clone size: many
J gene: TRBJ2-2
CDR3 protein: CASSVRTSGSDTGELFF
CDR3 DNA: TGTGCCAGCAGCGTAAGAACTAGCGGGAGCGACACCGGGGAGCTGTTTTTT

V gene: TRBV5-6
D gene: .
clone size: many
J gene: TRBJ2-3
CDR3 protein: CASSLGQPHTDTQYF
CDR3 DNA: TGTGCCAGCAGCCTGGGGCAGCCACACACAGATACGCAGTATTTT

V gene: TRBV29-1
D gene: .
clone size: few
J gene: TRBJ2-5
CDR3 protein: CSVDLVPAGETQYF
CDR3 DNA: TGCAGCGTGGACCTGGTTCCAGCCGGGGAGACCCAGTACTTC

V gene: TRBV3-1
D gene: .
clone size: few
J gene: TRBJ2-3
CDR3 protein: CASSQDGGLVTAITDTQYF
CDR3 DNA: TGTGCCAGCAGCCAAGATGGGGGCTTGGTGACAGCAATCACAGATACGCAGTATTTT

V gene: TRBV29-1
D gene: .
clone size: .
J gene: TRBJ1-2
CDR3 protein: CSVEERGDHYTF
CDR3 DNA: TGCAGCGTTGAAGAACGAGGGGATCACTACACCTTC

V gene: TRBV12-3/TRBV12-4
D gene: .
clone size: many
J gene: TRBJ2-1
CDR3 protein: CASSLSGGGSGEQFF
CDR3 DNA: TGTGCCAGCAGTCTCTCAGGCGGGGGCTCGGGTGAGCAGTTCTTC

V gene: TRBV5-6
D gene: .
clone size: many
J gene: TRBJ2-7
CDR3 protein: CASSLNYEQYF
CDR3 DNA: TGTGCCAGCAGCCTAAACTACGAGCAGTACTTC

V gene: TRBV4-1
D gene: .
clone size: .
J gene: TRBJ2-1
CDR3 protein: CASSQVTNEQFF
CDR3 DNA: TGCGCCAGCAGCCAAGTTACTAACGAGCAGTTCTTC

V gene: TRBV29-1
D gene: .
clone size: many
J gene: TRBJ1-1
CDR3 protein: CSVADPEAFF
CDR3 DNA: TGCAGCGTCGCTGACCCTGAAGCTTTCTTT

V gene: TRBV20-1
D gene: TRBD2
clone size: many
J gene: TRBJ2-1
CDR3 protein: CSLGLAGGLEQFF
CDR3 DNA: TGCAGCCTAGGGCTAGCGGGGGGGCTTGAGCAGTTCTTC

V gene: TRBV20-1
D gene: .
clone size: few
J gene: TRBJ2-1
CDR3 protein: CSATPSEQQFF
CDR3 DNA: TGCAGTGCTACCCCCTCCGAACAGCAGTTCTTC

V gene: TRBV28
D gene: .
clone size: .
J gene: TRBJ2-5
CDR3 protein: CASSQTSFLETQYF
CDR3 DNA: TGTGCCAGCAGTCAAACTAGTTTTCTAGAGACCCAGTACTTC

V gene: TRBV28
D gene: .
clone size: many
J gene: TRBJ2-3
CDR3 protein: CASSFQENTDTQYF
CDR3 DNA: TGTGCCAGCAGTTTTCAAGAGAACACAGATACGCAGTATTTT

V gene: TRBV12-3/TRBV12-4
D gene: .
clone size: many
J gene: TRBJ2-7
CDR3 protein: CASSSGNYEQYF
CDR3 DNA: TGTGCCAGCAGTTCCGGAAACTACGAGCAGTACTTC